The 15 T cell receptor beta chains below were found in one sample sequenced in a study of T cell clusters in autoimmune cytopenias. TRB was amplified from 250 ng of peripheral blood genomic DNA per sample. TRB was amplified by touch-down multiplex PCR, primer pools A and B combined. TCRdb reprocessed the multiplex PCR reads and keeps a single row for each CDR3 protein, giving no DNA. This sample contains 2,000 to 2,500 distinct CDR3 sequences. Sequenced material: peripheral blood. The receptor set was obtained from a human donor with an autoimmune cytopenia or autoimmune hepatitis (not recorded which).

The CDR3 sequence is CASSWTTEGTDTQYF. The chain combines TRBV27 with TRBJ2-3; no DNA is available, so the TRBD2 call from TCRdb remains unchecked. Germline CDR1 is MNHEY and CDR2 is SMNVEV (reference sequence). The CDR3 is 15 residues long.

V is TRBV6-4 and J is TRBJ2-3. From germline, CDR1 is MRHNA and CDR2 SNTAGT. The CDR3 is 14 amino acids. The CDR3 spells CASSDTGSTDTQYF.

Its frequency marks this clonotype as medium-sized. The J gene is TRBJ2-1, the V gene TRBV7-9. This CDR3 spans 13 amino acids. The germline V gene has CDR1 SEHNR and CDR2 FQNEAQ (reference sequence). The CDR3 protein is CASSSDLYNEQFF.

This clonotype is deemed medium-sized by its frequency. The chain is built from TRBV12-3 or TRBV12-4 and TRBJ2-5; TCRdb lists TRBD2, though no DNA is available to test this call. There are 14 residues in the CDR3. CDR3 protein: CASSLGGGSGTQYF.

This chain links TRBV15 with TRBJ2-1; TCRdb designates TRBD1, a call that cannot be tested without DNA. Germline CDR1 reads LNHNV; CDR2 reads YYDKDF (reference sequence). The CDR3 runs 19 residues. The CDR3 loop reads CATSVRQGLGPDSYNEQFF.

Measured by frequency, this clonotype is medium-sized. The genes are TRBV6-5 and TRBJ2-1. CDR1 is MNHEY, CDR2 SVGAGI, per germline. The CDR3 has 14 amino acids. The CDR3 loop is CASSEERTYNEQFF.

This clonotype registers medium-sized by frequency. This chain uses TRBV19 with TRBJ1-1; TCRdb picks TRBD1, but there is no DNA to check that call. Germline V gene data show CDR1 as LNHDA and CDR2 as SQIVND (reference sequence). The CDR3 consists of 14 residues. CDR3 residues: CASSILGEWTEAFF.

By frequency, this clonotype registers medium-sized. The CDR3 spells CASSISDGGAYEQYF. V usage is TRBV19 and J usage is TRBJ2-7. The CDR3 covers 15 residues. Germline CDR1 is LNHDA and CDR2 is SQIVND (reference sequence).

Judged by frequency, this clonotype is medium-sized. V usage is TRBV30 and J usage is TRBJ1-1; as DNA is missing, the TRBD1 call by TCRdb cannot be tested. Germline values: CDR1 GTSNPN, CDR2 SVGIG (reference sequence). There are 16 residues in the CDR3. The CDR3 loop is CAWCRRGWGQLAEAFF.

This clonotype is identified as medium-sized from frequency. The chain recombines TRBV19 with TRBJ2-4; TCRdb calls TRBD1, which cannot be checked without DNA. This CDR3 spans 11 amino acids. Looked up from germline, CDR1 is LNHDA and CDR2 is SQIVND (reference sequence). The CDR3 sequence: CASSIGTIEYF. Using reference TRBV19 and TRBJ2-4 for the parts outside the CDR3, the full variable domain is DGGITQSPKYLFRKEGQNVTLSCEQNLNHDAMYWYRQDPGQGLRLIYYSQIVNDFQKGDIAEGYSVSREKKESFPLTVTSAQKNPTAFYLCASSIGTIEYFGAGTRLSVL.

This sequence joins TRBV6-5 and TRBJ1-1; with no DNA, the TCRdb D assignment of TRBD1 cannot be verified. CDR3 size: 11 residues. CDR1 and CDR2 from the germline V gene are MNHEY and SVGAGI. CDR3 sequence reads: CASIQGYEAFF.

The chain employs TRBV20-1 and TRBJ1-6; TCRdb reports TRBD1, a call that lacks DNA to check it against. The CDR3 extends over 16 amino acids. Germline CDR1 reads DFQATT; CDR2 reads SNEGSKA (reference sequence). The CDR3 here is CSAREAGFPYNSPLHF.

This clonotype ranks as medium-sized in terms of frequency. The V call is TRBV15, the J call TRBJ2-5; lacking DNA, the TRBD1 call made by TCRdb goes unchecked. The CDR3 contains 14 residues. Germline assignment: CDR1 LNHNV and CDR2 YYDKDF (reference sequence). CDR3 region: CATSTWDLQETQYF.

This chain connects TRBV24-1 to TRBJ1-1; absent DNA, TCRdb's TRBD1 call cannot be checked. The CDR3 is 14 amino acids. Germline lookup yields CDR1 KGHDR and CDR2 SFDVKD. The CDR3 reads CATRTGTGETEAFF.

This clonotype is classed as medium-sized by frequency. The chain is built from TRBV7-9 and TRBJ2-1. CDR1 SEHNR and CDR2 FQNEAQ come from the germline V gene (reference sequence). This CDR3 region has 12 residues. The CDR3 is CASSISRNEQFF. The whole variable domain, remainder taken from reference TRBV7-9 and TRBJ2-1, is DTGVSQNPRHKITKRGQNVTFRCDPISEHNRLYWYRQTLGQGPEFLTYFQNEAQLEKSRLLSDRFSAERPKGSFSTLEIQRTEQGDSAMYLCASSISRNEQFFGPGTRLTVL.